This T cell receptor (beta chain) was profiled in a study of cytomegalovirus exposure and HLA in healthy donors. Comment on this clone: Its antigen is still unknown.

Germline V gene sequence: CDR1 LNHDA, CDR2 SQIVND (reference sequence). The CDR3 is 18 residues long. V lost 3 bases, J lost 0 bases, and 18 bases lay in between. Study conclusions and caveats: The availability of immune exposure information extended only to CMV serostatus. There were a few CMV-associated chains whose specificity for CMV antigens was confirmed in vitro. Sequencing depth roughly uniform across donors was assumed in presence/absence analyses. Accurate HLA-A and HLA-B prediction from TCR beta sequences was reported for most subjects.

The PCR had 60 Vbeta and 13 Jbeta primers. TCRdb's copy holds only in-frame clones and misses some; the assay was immunoSEQ multiplex PCR. The data contain some 120,000 clones, about 79% of them seen just once; the ten biggest clones take up roughly 3%. V is TRBV19 and J is TRBJ1-5; tentatively, D is TRBD1 (5 bases). Source material: PBMCs. This sequence originates from a woman between 18 and 30 years old in good health and CMV-seropositive. CDR3 sequence: CASSMGGGRKTSNQPQHF. CDR3 bases: TGTGCCAGTAGTATGGGGGGTGGCAGGAAGACTAGCAATCAGCCCCAGCATTTT.